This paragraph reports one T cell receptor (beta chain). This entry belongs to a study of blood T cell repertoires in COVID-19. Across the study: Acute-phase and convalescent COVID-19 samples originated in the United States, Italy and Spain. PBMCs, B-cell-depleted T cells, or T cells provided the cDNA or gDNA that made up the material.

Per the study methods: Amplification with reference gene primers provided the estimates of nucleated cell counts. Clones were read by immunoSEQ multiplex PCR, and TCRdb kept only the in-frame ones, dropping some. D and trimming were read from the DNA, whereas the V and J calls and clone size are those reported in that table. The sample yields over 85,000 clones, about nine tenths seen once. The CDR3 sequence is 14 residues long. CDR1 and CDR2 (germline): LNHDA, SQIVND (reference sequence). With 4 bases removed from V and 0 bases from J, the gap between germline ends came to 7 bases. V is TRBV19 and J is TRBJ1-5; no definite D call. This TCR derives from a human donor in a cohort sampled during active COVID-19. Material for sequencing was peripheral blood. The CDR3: CASSSTGSNQPQHF. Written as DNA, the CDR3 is TGTGCCAGTAGTAGTACGGGTAGCAATCAGCCCCAGCATTTT.